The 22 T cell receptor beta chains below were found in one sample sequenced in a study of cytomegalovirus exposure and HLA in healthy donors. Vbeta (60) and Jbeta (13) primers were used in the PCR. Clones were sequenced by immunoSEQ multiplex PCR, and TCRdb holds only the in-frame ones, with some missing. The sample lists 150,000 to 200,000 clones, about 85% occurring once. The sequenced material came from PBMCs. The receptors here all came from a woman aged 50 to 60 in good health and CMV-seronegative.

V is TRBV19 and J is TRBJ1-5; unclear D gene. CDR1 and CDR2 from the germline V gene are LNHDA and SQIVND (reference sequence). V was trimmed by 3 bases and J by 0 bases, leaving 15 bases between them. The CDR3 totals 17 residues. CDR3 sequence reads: CASSIVRGSLSNQPQHF. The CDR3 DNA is TGTGCCAGTAGTATCGTGAGAGGGTCCCTTAGCAATCAGCCCCAGCATTTT. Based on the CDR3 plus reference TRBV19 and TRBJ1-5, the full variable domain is DGGITQSPKYLFRKEGQNVTLSCEQNLNHDAMYWYRQDPGQGLRLIYYSQIVNDFQKGDIAEGYSVSREKKESFPLTVTSAQKNPTAFYLCASSIVRGSLSNQPQHFGDGTRLSIL.

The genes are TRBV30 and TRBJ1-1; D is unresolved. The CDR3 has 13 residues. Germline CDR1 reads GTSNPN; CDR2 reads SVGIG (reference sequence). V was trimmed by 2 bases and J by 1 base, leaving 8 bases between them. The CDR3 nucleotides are TGTGCCTGGAGTCGTCAGGAGAACACTGAAGCTTTCTTT. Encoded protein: CAWSRQENTEAFF.

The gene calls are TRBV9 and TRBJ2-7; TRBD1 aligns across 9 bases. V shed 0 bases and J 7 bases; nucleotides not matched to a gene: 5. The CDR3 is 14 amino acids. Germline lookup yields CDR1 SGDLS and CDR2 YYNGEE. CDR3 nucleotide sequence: TGTGCCAGCAGCGTAGGACAGGGGGTGCGTGAGCAGTACTTC. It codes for CASSVGQGVREQYF. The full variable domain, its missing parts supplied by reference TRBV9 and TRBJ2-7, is DSGVTQTPKHLITATGQRVTLRCSPRSGDLSVYWYQQSLDQGLQFLIQYYNGEERAKGNILERFSAQQFPDLHSELNLSSLELGDSALYFCASSVGQGVREQYFGPGTRLTVT.

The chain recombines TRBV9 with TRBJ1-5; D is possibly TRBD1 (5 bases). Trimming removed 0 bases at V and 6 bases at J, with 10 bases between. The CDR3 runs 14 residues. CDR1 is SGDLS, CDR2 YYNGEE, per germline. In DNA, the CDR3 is TGTGCCAGCAGCGTAGCCGGGCAGGGTCAGCCCCAGCATTTT. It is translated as CASSVAGQGQPQHF.

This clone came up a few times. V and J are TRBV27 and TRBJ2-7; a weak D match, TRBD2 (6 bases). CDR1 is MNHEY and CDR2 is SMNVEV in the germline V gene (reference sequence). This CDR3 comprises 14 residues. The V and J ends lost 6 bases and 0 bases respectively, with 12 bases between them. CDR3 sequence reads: CASRTLANSYEQYF. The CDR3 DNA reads TGTGCCAGCAGAACTCTAGCGAACTCCTACGAGCAGTACTTC.

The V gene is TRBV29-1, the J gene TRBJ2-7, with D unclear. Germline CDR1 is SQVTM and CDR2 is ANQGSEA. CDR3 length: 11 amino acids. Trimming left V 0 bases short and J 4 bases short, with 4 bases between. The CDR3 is CSVEEAYEQYF. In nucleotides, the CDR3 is TGCAGCGTTGAAGAGGCATACGAGCAGTACTTC.

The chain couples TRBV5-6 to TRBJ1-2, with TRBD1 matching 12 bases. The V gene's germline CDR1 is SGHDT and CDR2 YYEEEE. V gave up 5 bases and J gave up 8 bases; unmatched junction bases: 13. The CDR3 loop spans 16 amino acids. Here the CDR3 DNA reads TGTGCCAGCAGATCGGAGGGGACAGGGGGCGCAAAGGGCTACACCTTC. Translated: CASRSEGTGGAKGYTF.

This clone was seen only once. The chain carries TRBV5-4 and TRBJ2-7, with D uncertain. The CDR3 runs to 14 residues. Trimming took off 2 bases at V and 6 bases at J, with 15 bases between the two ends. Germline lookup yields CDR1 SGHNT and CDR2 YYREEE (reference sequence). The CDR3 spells CASSFLGRYSEQYF. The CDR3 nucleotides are TGTGCCAGCAGCTTTTTGGGCAGGTACTCCGAGCAGTACTTC.

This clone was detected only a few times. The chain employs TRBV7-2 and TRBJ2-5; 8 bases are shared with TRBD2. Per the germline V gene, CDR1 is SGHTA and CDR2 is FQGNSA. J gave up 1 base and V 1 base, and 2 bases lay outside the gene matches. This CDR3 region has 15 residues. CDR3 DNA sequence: TGTGCCAGCAGCTTAGTGGGGACTAGCCAAGAGACCCAGTACTTC. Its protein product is CASSLVGTSQETQYF.

CDR3 DNA sequence: TGTGCCAGTTTCGAGCGGGGGGGCGGCGAGCAGTACTTC. This sequence encodes CASFERGGGEQYF. The V gene is TRBV2, the J gene TRBJ2-7; 10 bases match TRBD2. The V segment lost 9 bases and the J segment 6 bases; nucleotides outside the gene matches: 8. Germline values: CDR1 SNHLY, CDR2 FYNNEI. CDR3 size: 13 residues.

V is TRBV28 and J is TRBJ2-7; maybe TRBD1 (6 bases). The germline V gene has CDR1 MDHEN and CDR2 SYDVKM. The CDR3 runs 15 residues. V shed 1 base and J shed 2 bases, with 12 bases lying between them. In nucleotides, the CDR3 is TGTGCCAGCAGTTTATCGGCAGGGGTAACCTACGAGCAGTACTTC. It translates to CASSLSAGVTYEQYF.

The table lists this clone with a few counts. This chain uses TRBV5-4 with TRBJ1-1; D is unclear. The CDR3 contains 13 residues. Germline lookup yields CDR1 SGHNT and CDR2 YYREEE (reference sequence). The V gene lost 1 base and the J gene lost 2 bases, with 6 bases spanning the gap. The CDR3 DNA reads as TGTGCCAGCAGCTTGAACAGTAACACTGAAGCTTTCTTT. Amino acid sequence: CASSLNSNTEAFF.

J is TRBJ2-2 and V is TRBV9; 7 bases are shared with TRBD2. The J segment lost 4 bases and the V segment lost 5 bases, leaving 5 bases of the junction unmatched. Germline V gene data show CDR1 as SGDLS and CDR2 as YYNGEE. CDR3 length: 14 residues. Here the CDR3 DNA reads TGTGCCAGCAGTGGGGGGGGTTTCACCGGGGAGCTGTTTTTT. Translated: CASSGGGFTGELFF.

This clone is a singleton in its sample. CDR3 amino acids: CAISVTVGYEQYF. The CDR3 nucleotides read TGTGCCATCAGTGTAACAGTTGGATACGAGCAGTACTTC. This chain connects TRBV10-3 to TRBJ2-7; no definite D call. This CDR3 has 13 amino acids. V lost 4 bases, J lost 4 bases, and 11 bases lay in between. Per germline, CDR1 ENHRY and CDR2 SYGVKD.

This CDR3 is CAAGLGTDTQYF. CDR3 bases: TGTGCCGCGGGACTAGGCACAGATACGCAGTATTTT. This chain connects TRBV10-3 to TRBJ2-3, with 8 nucleotides matching TRBD2. V shed 11 bases and J 1 base; nucleotides not matched to a gene: 2. This CDR3 is built from 12 residues. CDR1 is ENHRY and CDR2 is SYGVKD in the germline V gene.

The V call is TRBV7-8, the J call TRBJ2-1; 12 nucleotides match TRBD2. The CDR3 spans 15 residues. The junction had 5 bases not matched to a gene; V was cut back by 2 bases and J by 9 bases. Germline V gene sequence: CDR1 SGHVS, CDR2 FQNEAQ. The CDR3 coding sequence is TGTGCCAGCAGCTTACTAGCGGGAGGGCCGAGTGAGCAGTTCTTC. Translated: CASSLLAGGPSEQFF.

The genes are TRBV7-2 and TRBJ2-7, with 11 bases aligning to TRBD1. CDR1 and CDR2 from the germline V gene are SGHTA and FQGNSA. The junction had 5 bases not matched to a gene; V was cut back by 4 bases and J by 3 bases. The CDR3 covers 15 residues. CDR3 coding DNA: TGTGCCAGCAGCTCTTCGGGACAGGGGGTCTACGAGCAGTACTTC. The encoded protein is CASSSSGQGVYEQYF.

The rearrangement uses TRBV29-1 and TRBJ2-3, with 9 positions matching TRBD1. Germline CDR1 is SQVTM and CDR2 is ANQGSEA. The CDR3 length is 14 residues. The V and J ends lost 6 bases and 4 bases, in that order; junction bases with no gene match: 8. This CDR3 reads CSVLQGALADTQYF. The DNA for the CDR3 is TGCAGCGTCTTACAGGGGGCTTTGGCAGATACGCAGTATTTT.

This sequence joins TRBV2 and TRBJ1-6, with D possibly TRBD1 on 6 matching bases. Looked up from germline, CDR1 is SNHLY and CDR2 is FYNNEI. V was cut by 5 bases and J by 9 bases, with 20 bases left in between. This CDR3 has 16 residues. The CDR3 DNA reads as TGTGCCAGCAGTATCATCGGGACATTTTCGGGTTCACCCCTCCACTTT. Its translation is CASSIIGTFSGSPLHF.

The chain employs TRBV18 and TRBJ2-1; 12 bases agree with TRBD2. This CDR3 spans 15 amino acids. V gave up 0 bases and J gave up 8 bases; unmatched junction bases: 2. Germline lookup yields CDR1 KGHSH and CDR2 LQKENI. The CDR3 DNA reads TGTGCCAGCTCACCACCGGGACTAGCGGGCGATGAGCAGTTCTTC. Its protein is CASSPPGLAGDEQFF.

The CDR3 is CASSDTGGLTYEQYF. The CDR3 coding sequence is TGTGCCAGCAGCGACACAGGGGGCCTTACCTACGAGCAGTACTTC. V gene TRBV27 combines with J gene TRBJ2-7, with 9 bases that match TRBD1. CDR1 is MNHEY, CDR2 SMNVEV, per germline (reference sequence). This CDR3 is built from 15 residues. V lost 6 bases and J lost 2; bases outside the gene matches: 8.

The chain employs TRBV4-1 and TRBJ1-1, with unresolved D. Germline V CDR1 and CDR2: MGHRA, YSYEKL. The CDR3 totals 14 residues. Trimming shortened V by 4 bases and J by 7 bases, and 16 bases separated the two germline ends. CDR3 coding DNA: TGCGCCAGCAGCCGCCCCGAGAGGCAAAATGAAGCTTTCTTT. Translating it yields CASSRPERQNEAFF.